This T cell receptor (beta chain) derives from a study of neurological immune-mediated disorders. This clonotype was seen many times. The germline V gene encodes CDR1 SGDLS and CDR2 YYNGEE. V was pared by 3 bases and J by 5 bases, with 23 bases between. This CDR3 is 18 amino acids long. TCRdb reprocessed the 5' RACE reads via MiXCR and lists one record per CDR3 protein. This table has roughly 70,000 distinct CDR3 sequences, roughly 3.9% appearing once. Material: PBMCs. This clonotype originated in a man younger than 40 with multiple sclerosis. V usage is TRBV9 and J usage is TRBJ2-2; possibly TRBD2 for D (7 bases). DNA for the CDR3: TGTGCCAGCAGCGCCCTAGGGGGGGGGACATACCTTACCGGGGAGCTGTTTTTT. Residues: CASSALGGGTYLTGELFF.